Shown below are 5 T cell receptor beta chains from a single sample sequenced in a study of cytomegalovirus exposure and HLA in healthy donors. PCR amplification relied on 60 Vbeta primers (plus 13 Jbeta primers). Profiled with immunoSEQ multiplex PCR; TCRdb holds only in-frame clones, not every one. The data hold 100,000 to 150,000 clones, with roughly a tenth observed a single time. The source material was PBMCs. Receptors were obtained from a young woman in good health and CMV-seropositive.

This clone was picked up a small number of times. J is TRBJ2-2 and V is TRBV5-4; tentative D call: TRBD2 (6 bases). This CDR3 has 16 amino acids. CDR1 and CDR2 (germline): SGHNT, YYREEE (reference sequence). V was clipped by 2 bases and J by 3 bases, with 14 bases between them. The CDR3 nucleotides read TGTGCCAGCAGCTTTGGCGGACTAACGGACACCGGGGAGCTGTTTTTT. It encodes CASSFGGLTDTGELFF.

V gene TRBV29-1 combines with J gene TRBJ2-5; perhaps TRBD2 as D (5 bases). There are 13 residues in the CDR3. Looked up from germline, CDR1 is SQVTM and CDR2 is ANQGSEA. Trimming removed 4 bases from V and 5 bases from J, with 14 bases in between. The CDR3 DNA sequence: TGCAGCGTTGGGTCCGGGGTTCGGGAGACCCAGTACTTC. Its translation is CSVGSGVRETQYF.

This clone was detected a few times. At one end, the junction sequence differs from germline, possibly due to a read error. This chain links TRBV27 with TRBJ2-2, with 7 bases aligning to TRBD2. CDR1 is MNHEY and CDR2 is SMNVEV in the germline V gene (reference sequence). The length of the CDR3 is 15 residues. In DNA form, the CDR3 reads TGTGCCAGCACTTTAGGGGCGGGAGACACCGGGGAGCTGTTTTTT. Its protein product is CASTLGAGDTGELFF.

This clone occurred a few times. Other nucleotide sequences from this sample produce the same CDR3. J is TRBJ1-1 and V is TRBV27; D gene unclear. V was shortened by 8 bases and J by 2 bases, with 12 bases between the two germline ends. Germline V lookup: CDR1 MNHEY, CDR2 SMNVEV (reference sequence). The CDR3 contains 13 residues. CDR3 nucleotides: TGTGCCAGCTCTTTTGGGCTTAACACTGAAGCTTTCTTT. It translates to CASSFGLNTEAFF.

There are a few counts of this clone. This sequence joins TRBV27 and TRBJ2-3, with 7 positions matching TRBD2. After removal of 5 bases from V and 5 bases from J, the junction contained 10 bases not matched to a gene. Germline V gene data show CDR1 as MNHEY and CDR2 as SMNVEV (reference sequence). The CDR3 extends over 15 amino acids. In nucleotides, the CDR3 is TGTGCCAGCAGTCCCCTAGCGGCGAGAAAAGATACGCAGTATTTT. It yields the protein CASSPLAARKDTQYF.